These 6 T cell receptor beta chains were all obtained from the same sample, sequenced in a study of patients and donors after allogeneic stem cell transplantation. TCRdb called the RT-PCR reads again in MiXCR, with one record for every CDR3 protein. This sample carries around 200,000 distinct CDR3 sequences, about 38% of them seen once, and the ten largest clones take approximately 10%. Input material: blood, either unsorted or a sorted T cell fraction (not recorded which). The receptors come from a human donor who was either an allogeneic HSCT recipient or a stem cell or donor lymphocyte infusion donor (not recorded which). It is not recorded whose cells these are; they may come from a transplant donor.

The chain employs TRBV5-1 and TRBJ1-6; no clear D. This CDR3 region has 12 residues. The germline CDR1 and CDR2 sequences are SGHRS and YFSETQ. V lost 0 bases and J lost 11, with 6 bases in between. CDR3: CASSLDRAPLHF. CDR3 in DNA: TGCGCCAGCAGCTTGGATAGGGCACCCCTCCACTTT.

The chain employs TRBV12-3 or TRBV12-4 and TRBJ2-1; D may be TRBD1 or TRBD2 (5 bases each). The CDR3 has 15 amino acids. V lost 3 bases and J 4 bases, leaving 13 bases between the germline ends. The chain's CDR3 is CASSFRDAGYNEQFF. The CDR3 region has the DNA TGTGCCAGCAGTTTCCGGGACGCTGGGTACAATGAGCAGTTCTTC.

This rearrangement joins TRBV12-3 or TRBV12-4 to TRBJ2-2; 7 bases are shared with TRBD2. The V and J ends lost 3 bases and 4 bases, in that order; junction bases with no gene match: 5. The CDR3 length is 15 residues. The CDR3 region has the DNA TGTGCCAGCAGTTTCGGACTAGTGGGCACCGGGGAGCTGTTTTTT. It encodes CASSFGLVGTGELFF.

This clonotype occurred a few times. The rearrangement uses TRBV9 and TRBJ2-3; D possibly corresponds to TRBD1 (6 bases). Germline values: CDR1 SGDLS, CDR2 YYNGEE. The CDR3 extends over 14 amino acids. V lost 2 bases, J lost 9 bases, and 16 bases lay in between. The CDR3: CASSVVPGTRTQYF. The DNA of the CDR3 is TGTGCCAGCAGCGTTGTCCCGGGGACAAGAACGCAGTATTTT.

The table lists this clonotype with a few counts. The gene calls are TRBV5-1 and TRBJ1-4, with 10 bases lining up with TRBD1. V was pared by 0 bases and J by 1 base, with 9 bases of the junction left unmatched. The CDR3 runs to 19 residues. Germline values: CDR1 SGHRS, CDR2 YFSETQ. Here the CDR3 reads CASSLAGTGAALTNEKLFF. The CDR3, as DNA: TGCGCCAGCAGCTTGGCCGGGACAGGGGCCGCGTTAACTAATGAAAAACTGTTTTTT.

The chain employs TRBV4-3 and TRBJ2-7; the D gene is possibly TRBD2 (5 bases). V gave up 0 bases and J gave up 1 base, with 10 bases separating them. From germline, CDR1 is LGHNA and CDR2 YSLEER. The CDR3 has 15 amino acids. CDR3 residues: CASSQDTRGSYEQYF. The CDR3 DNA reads TGCGCCAGCAGCCAAGATACCCGGGGTTCCTACGAGCAGTACTTC.